This T cell receptor (beta chain) was sequenced for a study of T cell clonotyping in hematopoietic cell transplantation. The protocol was immunoSEQ multiplex PCR, while the TCRdb copy is restricted to in-frame clones and leaves out a portion. The table shows roughly 30,000 clones, with 92% occurring only once. As regards this clone: What it recognizes is unknown.

The ends were cut back, 0 bases at V and 3 bases at J, with 13 bases in the middle. Germline V gene lookup returns CDR1 SGDLS and CDR2 YYNGEE. This CDR3 spans 15 amino acids. Recipients were bled about 28 days pretransplant and at posttransplant days 30, 100, 180. General observations from the study: Higher Inverse Simpson Index values in graft donor and pretransplant recipient predicted broader posttransplant TCR diversity. Pathologically expanded recipient clonotypes increased progressively from day 30 to day 180 as diversity fell.

Sequencing was performed on PBMCs, taken 100 days after allogeneic stem cell transplant. The TCR originated in a female patient aged 50-65 years who had an allogeneic stem cell transplant from a related donor, so the T cells may come from the graft donor. Some clones in this sample may be carry-over from other donors' samples. The chain is built from TRBV9 and TRBJ2-7; D perhaps matches TRBD2 (5 bases). CDR3 amino acids: CASSVGPSSNYEQYF. In DNA form, the CDR3 reads TGTGCCAGCAGCGTAGGGCCTAGCTCAAACTACGAGCAGTACTTC.